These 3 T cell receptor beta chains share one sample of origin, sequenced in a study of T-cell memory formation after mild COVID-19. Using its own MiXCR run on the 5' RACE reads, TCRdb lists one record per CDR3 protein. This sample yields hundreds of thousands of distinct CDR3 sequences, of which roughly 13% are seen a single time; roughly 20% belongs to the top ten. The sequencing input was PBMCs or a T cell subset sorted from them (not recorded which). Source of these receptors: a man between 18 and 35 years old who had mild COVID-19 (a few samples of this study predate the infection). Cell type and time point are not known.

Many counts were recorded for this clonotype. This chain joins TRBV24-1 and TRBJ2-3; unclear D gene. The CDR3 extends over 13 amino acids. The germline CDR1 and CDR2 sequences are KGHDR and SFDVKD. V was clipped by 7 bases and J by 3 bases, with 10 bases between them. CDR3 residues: CATSDGWTDTQYF. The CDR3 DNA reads TGTGCCACCAGCGATGGCTGGACAGATACGCAGTATTTT.

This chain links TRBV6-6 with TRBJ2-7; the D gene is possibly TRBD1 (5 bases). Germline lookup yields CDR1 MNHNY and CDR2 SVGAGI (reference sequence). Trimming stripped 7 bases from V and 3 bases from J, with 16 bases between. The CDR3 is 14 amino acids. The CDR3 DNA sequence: TGTGCCAGCACCTGGGCAGGGCTAGACTACGAGCAGTACTTC. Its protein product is CASTWAGLDYEQYF.

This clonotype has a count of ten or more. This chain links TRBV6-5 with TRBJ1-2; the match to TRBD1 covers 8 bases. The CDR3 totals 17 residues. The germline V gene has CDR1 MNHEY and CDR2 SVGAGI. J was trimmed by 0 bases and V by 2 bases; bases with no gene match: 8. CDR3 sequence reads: CASSYKRDRQANYGYTF. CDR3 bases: TGTGCCAGCAGTTACAAAAGGGACAGGCAAGCTAACTATGGCTACACCTTC.